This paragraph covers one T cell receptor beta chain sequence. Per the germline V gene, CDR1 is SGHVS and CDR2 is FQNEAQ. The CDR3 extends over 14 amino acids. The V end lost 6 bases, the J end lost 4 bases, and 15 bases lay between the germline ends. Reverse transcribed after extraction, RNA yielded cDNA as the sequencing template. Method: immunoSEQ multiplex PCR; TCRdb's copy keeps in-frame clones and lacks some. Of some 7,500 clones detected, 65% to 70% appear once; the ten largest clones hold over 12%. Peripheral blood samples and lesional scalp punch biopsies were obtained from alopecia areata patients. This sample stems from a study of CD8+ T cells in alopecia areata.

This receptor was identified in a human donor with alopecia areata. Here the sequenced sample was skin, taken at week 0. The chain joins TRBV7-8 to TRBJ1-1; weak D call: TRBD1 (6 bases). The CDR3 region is CASRMRGEVTEAFF. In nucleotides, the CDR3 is TGTGCCAGCAGAATGAGGGGGGAGGTCACTGAAGCTTTCTTT.